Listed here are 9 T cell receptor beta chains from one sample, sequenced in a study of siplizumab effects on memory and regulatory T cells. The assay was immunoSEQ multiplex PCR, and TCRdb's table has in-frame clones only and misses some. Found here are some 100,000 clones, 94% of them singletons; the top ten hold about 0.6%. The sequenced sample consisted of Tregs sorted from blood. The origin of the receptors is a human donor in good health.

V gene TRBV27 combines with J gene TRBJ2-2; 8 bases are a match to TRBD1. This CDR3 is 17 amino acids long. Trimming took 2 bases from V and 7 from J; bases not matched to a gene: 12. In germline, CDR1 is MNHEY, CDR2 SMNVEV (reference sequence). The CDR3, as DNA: TGTGCCAGCAGTTTACTCGGGGGCAGGGGGCTGGTCGGGGAGCTGTTTTTT. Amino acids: CASSLLGGRGLVGELFF.

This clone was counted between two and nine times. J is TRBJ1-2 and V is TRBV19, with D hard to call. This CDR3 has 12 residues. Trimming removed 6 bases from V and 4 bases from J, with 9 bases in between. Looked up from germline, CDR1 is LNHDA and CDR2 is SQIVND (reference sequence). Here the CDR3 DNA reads TGTGCCAGTAGCGGTGGTGGCTATGGCTACACCTTC. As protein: CASSGGGYGYTF.

This CDR3 is CASSLSGSTYNEQFF. The CDR3 coding sequence is TGCGCCAGCAGCTTAAGCGGGTCCACCTACAATGAGCAGTTCTTC. The rearrangement uses TRBV5-1 and TRBJ2-1; maybe TRBD2 (6 bases). This CDR3 contains 15 residues. Germline values: CDR1 SGHRS, CDR2 YFSETQ. V was pared by 2 bases and J by 2 bases, with 11 bases between.

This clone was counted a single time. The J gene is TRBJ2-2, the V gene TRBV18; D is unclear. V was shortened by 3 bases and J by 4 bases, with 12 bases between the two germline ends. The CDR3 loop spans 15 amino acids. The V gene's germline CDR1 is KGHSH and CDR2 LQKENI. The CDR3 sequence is CASSPLGISTGELFF. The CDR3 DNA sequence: TGTGCCAGCTCACCGTTAGGAATAAGCACCGGGGAGCTGTTTTTT.

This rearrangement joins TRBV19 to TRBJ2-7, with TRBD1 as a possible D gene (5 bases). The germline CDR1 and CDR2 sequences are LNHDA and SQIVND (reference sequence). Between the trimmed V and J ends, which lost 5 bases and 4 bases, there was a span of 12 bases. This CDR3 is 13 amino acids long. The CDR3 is CASSPRQGYEQYF. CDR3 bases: TGTGCCAGTAGTCCCCGCCAGGGATACGAGCAGTACTTC.

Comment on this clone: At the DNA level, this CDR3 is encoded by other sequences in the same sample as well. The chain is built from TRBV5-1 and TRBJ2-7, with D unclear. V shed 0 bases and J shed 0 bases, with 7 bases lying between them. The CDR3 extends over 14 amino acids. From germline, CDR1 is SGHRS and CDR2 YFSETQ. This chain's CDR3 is CASSLAGSSYEQYF. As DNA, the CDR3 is TGCGCCAGCAGCTTGGCAGGAAGCTCCTACGAGCAGTACTTC.

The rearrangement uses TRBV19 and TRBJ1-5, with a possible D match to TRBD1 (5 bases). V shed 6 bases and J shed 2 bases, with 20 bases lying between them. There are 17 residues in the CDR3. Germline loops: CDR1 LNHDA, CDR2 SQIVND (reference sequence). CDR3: CASRLHAGYERNQPQHF. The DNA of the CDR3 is TGTGCCAGTAGGCTTCACGCAGGGTACGAGCGCAATCAGCCCCAGCATTTT.

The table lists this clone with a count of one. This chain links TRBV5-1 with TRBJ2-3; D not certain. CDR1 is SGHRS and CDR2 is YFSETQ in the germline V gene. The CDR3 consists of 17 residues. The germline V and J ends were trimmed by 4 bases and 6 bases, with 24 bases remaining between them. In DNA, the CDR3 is TGCGCCAGCAGCCGCAACCCCCTGGCGCGCGGCGCGGATACGCAGTATTTT. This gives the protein CASSRNPLARGADTQYF.

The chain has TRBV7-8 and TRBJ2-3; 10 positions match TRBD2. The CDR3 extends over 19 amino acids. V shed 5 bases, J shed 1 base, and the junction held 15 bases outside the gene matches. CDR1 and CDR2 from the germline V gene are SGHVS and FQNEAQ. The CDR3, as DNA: TGTGCCAGCAGCCACGTCCTAGCGGGAGTTCGTAAGGGCACAGATACGCAGTATTTT. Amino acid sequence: CASSHVLAGVRKGTDTQYF.